The table lists the clone carrying this T cell receptor beta chain with a count of one. CDR3 length: 23 amino acids. Germline V CDR1 and CDR2: SNHLY, FYNNEI. Trimming removed 4 bases at V and 1 base at J, with 38 bases between. This record comes from a study of blood T cell repertoires in COVID-19. Profiling relied on immunoSEQ multiplex PCR, and the TCRdb table lists in-frame clones only, not all of them. The profile shows about 440,000 clones, 90% of them singletons. Sequencing was carried out using PBMCs or T cells enriched from blood (not recorded which). This TCR derives from a man aged 18 to 30 who had recovered from COVID-19. The chain combines TRBV2 with TRBJ2-7; TRBD2 is a possible D gene (7 bases). CDR3 in amino acids: CASSGGGGSLFEDPWRESYEQYF. CDR3 DNA: TGTGCCAGCAGTGGGGGGGGCGGGAGTCTGTTCGAGGACCCTTGGAGGGAATCCTACGAGCAGTACTTC.